Sequencing of this T cell receptor (beta chain) was carried out in a study of cytomegalovirus exposure and HLA in healthy donors. PCR was performed using 60 Vbeta and 13 Jbeta primers. TCRdb's table, derived via immunoSEQ multiplex PCR, lists solely in-frame clones and lacks some. The sample carries 120,000 to 150,000 clones, around 72% recorded once. Concerning this clone: As yet, its antigen is unknown.

Whole-study findings and limits: A missense DCLRE1C variant was associated with V- and J-gene trimming of TCR beta chains in a later analysis, and an independent cohort replicated the association. There were some public TCRs occurring in many donors, but most TCR sequences were rare. A later analysis by the authors found several of the most significant clusters apparently linked to common viral pathogens. Further analysis, carried out later, found HLA-associated TCR beta chains more clonally expanded than equally common other chains.

Germline V gene lookup returns CDR1 LNHDA and CDR2 SQIVND (reference sequence). The CDR3 totals 15 residues. The V and J ends lost 5 bases and 7 bases respectively, with 19 bases between them. This rearrangement joins TRBV19 to TRBJ2-3; a possible D gene is TRBD1 (7 bases). The clonotype was recovered from a man in his forties or fifties in good health and CMV-seronegative. The sequencing sample was made of PBMCs. The chain's CDR3 is CASSPAGGFVYTQYF. In DNA, the CDR3 is TGTGCCAGTAGTCCGGCAGGGGGGTTCGTGTATACGCAGTATTTT.